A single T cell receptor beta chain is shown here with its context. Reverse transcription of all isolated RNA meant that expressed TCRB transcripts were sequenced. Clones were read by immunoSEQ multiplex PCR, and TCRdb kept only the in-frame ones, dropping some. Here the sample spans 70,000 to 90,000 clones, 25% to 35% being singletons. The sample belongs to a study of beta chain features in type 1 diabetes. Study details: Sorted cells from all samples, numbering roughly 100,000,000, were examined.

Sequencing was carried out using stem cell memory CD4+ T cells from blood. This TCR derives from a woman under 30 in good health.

CDR3 residues: CASSLDASGGTDTQYF. CDR3 in DNA: TGCGCCAGCAGCTTAGATGCTAGCGGTGGCACAGATACGCAGTATTTT. The rearrangement uses TRBV5-1 and TRBJ2-3; TRBD2 aligns across 7 bases. The CDR3 runs 16 residues. V trimming: 2 bases; J trimming: 1 base; junction bases outside the gene matches: 7. CDR1 and CDR2 from the germline V gene are SGHRS and YFSETQ.